The entry below gives a single T cell receptor beta chain sequence along with its context. In its sample, this clonotype was seen a few times. Its antigen remains undetermined. No much larger clone exists at a distance of one base, and base qualities are not known. The treatment or condition label, as the study defines it: live attenuated yellow fever vaccine strain. At each blood-draw timepoint, two biological replicates of bulk PBMCs were obtained. A standard Ficoll-Paque protocol was used to isolate PBMCs from peripheral blood. TriZol was used to extract RNA from bulk PBMCs, from CD4 and CD8 fractions, and from dextramer-positive and dextramer-negative fractions. These data originate in a study of T cells after yellow fever vaccination (dated by TCRdb to about 2019). Concerning the study at large: Libraries from fractions with low cell numbers were prepared with the SMART-Seq v4 Ultra Low Input RNA kit. Bulk TCR alpha and beta repertoires were sequenced longitudinally to track T-cell clones before and after primary and booster YFV17D yellow fever vaccination. Two healthy male donors made up the cohort, one aged 18 to 30 years and the other aged 30 to 39 years. Blood was drawn at multiple timepoints before and after primary and secondary immunization, with bulk PBMC replicates and cell subsets isolated. What the authors observed across the whole study: Compared with the primary T-cell response, the secondary T-cell response was faster but weaker, reaching its peak on day 5 rather than on day 15. A small fraction of clonotypes showed up in both the CD4 and CD8 compartments, probably as a result of convergent recombination. Computational filtering was required because FACS-sorted repertoires could contain abundant contaminating clonotypes from the bulk population. After the booster, most clones that had expanded after primary vaccination were detected again (around 96% of CD4 and more than 80% of CD8), suggesting broad maintenance of memory. Because the study included only two donors, the extent to which the findings can be generalized is limited.

TCR cDNA was synthesized by 5'RACE template switching, which introduced a universal primer site and unique molecular identifiers. Priming of cDNA synthesis was performed from both the TCR alpha and TCR beta constant segments. Libraries were amplified in two PCR steps, with sample barcodes and sequencing adapters added in the second step. Sequencing of the libraries was done on either Illumina HiSeq 2500 (2x100 bp) or NovaSeq (2x150 bp). The study's own analysis went as follows. Reads were demultiplexed and collapsed into UMI consensus sequences with MIGEC, and V(D)J alignment was performed with MiXCR. Clonotypes responding to the vaccine were identified with edgeR on replicate PBMC samples, with the criteria of FDR below 0.01 and a log2 fold change above 5 up to day 15. Each bulk clonotype was labeled CD4 or CD8 based on which sequenced repertoire, CD4 or CD8, contained the clonotype at higher abundance. Through fastp at Q25 and MiXCR, TCRdb rebuilt clones from the public reads, retaining in-frame beta chains. Records with the same CDR3 protein are collapsed into one entry carrying the most frequent genes and DNA. The V and J calls follow TCRdb's processing rather than the paper's. This sample is represented by around 610,000 distinct CDR3 sequences; approximately 15% of them were singletons. The top ten clonotypes cover 11% to 15% of the sample.

Specimen: PBMCs, collected on the day of the yellow fever booster vaccination. This sequence originates from a young man who received the YFV17D yellow fever vaccine.

The CDR3 protein sequence reads: CASSLQHQGTEAFF. The sequenced DNA is TGTGCCAGCTCACTGCAGCACCAGGGCACTGAAGCTTTCTTT. The rearranged chain carries TRBV18 and TRBJ1-1; TRBD1 is a weak D gene call, 5 bases matching. V was cut back by 4 bases and J by 4 bases, leaving a gap of 13 bases between them. Based on the germline V gene, the CDR1 and CDR2 sequences are KGHSH and LQKENI. The CDR3 runs 14 residues from the cysteine to the phenylalanine. The sequence is cut down to CDR3 DNA, 42 bases in frame from base 1.